This T cell receptor beta chain was recovered during a study of OX40 agonist ivuxolimab in advanced cancers. About the research overall: Dose-escalation cases comprised hepatocellular carcinoma, melanoma, renal cell or head and neck cancer. Having had anti-PD-1, anti-PD-L1 or anti-CTLA-4 therapy before was allowed, and around 39% had some. Findings and limits, study-wide: In the 0.1 to 3.0 mg/kg range, CD4+ and CD8+ blood T cells had expanded clonally by week 6. Expanded clones tended on average to be more numerous among CD8+ T cells than CD4+.

The CDR3 length is 14 residues. Trimming left V 10 bases short and J 6 bases short, with 19 bases between. CDR1 and CDR2 from the germline V gene are MDHEN and SYDVKM. Sequencing was performed with immunoSEQ multiplex PCR; in TCRdb, only in-frame clones are kept and a portion is missing. This sample has some 83,000 clones, with around nine tenths found just once. This clone was seen more than once but under ten times. Its cognate antigen is unknown. The clonotype originates from an adult with an advanced solid tumor such as melanoma, head and neck, liver or kidney cancer. This chain links TRBV28 with TRBJ2-1; D is possibly TRBD1 or TRBD2 (5 bases each). This specimen was CD4+ or CD8+ T cells sorted from blood, taken in a trial of the OX40 agonist ivuxolimab. The CDR3 coding sequence is TGTGCCACCGAGTCAGGGAGATCACCCAATGAGCAGTTCTTC. This encodes CATESGRSPNEQFF.